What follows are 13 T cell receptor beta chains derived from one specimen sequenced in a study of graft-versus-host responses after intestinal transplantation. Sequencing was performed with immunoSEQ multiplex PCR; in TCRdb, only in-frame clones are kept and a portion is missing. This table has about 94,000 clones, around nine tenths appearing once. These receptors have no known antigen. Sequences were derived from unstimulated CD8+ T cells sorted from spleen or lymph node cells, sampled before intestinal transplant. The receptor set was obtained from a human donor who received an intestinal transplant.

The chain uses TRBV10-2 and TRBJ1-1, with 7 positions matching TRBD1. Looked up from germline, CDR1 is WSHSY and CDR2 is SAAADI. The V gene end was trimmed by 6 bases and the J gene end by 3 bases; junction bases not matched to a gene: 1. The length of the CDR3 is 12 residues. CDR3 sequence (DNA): TGCGCCAGCAGACAGGGGTACACTGAAGCTTTCTTT. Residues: CASRQGYTEAFF.

This CDR3 reads CASSYSNVRGNGELFF. CDR3 DNA: TGTGCCAGCAGTTACTCGAATGTTCGGGGGAACGGGGAGCTGTTTTTT. This chain uses TRBV6-5 with TRBJ2-2, with D perhaps matching TRBD2 (6 bases). Germline V gene lookup returns CDR1 MNHEY and CDR2 SVGAGI. The CDR3 length is 16 residues. Trimming pared 0 bases from V and 7 bases from J, leaving 15 bases between.

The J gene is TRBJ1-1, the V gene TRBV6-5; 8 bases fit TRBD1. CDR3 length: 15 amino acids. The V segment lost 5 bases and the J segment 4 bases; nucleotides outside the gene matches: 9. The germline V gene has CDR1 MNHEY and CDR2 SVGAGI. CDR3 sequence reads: CASSPSTGAITEAFF. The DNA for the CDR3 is TGTGCCAGCAGTCCCTCGACAGGGGCGATCACTGAAGCTTTCTTT.

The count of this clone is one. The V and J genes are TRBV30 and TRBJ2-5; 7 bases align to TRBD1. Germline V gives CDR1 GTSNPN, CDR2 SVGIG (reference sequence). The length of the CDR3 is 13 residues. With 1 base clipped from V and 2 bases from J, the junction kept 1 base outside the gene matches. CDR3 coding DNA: TGTGCCTGGAGTGGGACAGGTCAAGAGACCCAGTACTTC. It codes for CAWSGTGQETQYF.

The DNA for the CDR3 is TGCGCCAGCAGCCAAGAACCCAGCGGGGGGCTCGCGAACACCGGGGAGCTGTTTTTT. It encodes CASSQEPSGGLANTGELFF. This rearrangement joins TRBV4-3 to TRBJ2-2; 9 positions agree with TRBD2. The CDR3 spans 19 residues. V lost 0 bases to trimming and J lost 0 bases; unmatched junction nucleotides: 8. CDR1 LGHNA and CDR2 YSLEER come from the germline V gene.

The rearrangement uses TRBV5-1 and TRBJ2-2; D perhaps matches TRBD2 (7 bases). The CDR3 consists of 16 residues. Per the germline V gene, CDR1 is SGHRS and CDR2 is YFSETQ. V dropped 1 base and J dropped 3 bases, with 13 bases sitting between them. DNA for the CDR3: TGCGCCAGCAGCTTGCCTCCGGGGGGCGACACCGGGGAGCTGTTTTTT. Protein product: CASSLPPGGDTGELFF.

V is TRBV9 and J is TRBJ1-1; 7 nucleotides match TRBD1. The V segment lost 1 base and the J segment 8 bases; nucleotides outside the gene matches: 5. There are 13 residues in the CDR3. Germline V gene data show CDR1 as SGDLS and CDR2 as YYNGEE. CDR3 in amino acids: CASSVLARGEAFF. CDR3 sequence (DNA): TGTGCCAGCAGCGTACTCGCCAGGGGGGAAGCTTTCTTT.

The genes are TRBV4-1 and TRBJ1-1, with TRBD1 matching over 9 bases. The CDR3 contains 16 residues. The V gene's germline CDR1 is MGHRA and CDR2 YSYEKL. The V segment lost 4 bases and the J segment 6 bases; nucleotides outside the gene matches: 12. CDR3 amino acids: CASSPHTGQGGPEAFF. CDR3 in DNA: TGCGCCAGCAGCCCCCACACGGGACAGGGTGGGCCTGAAGCTTTCTTT.

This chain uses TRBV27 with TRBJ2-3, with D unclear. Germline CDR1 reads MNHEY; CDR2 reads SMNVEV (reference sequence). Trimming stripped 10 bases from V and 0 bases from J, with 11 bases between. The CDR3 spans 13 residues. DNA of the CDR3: TGTGCCACCTCTGGCAGGAGCACAGATACGCAGTATTTT. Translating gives CATSGRSTDTQYF.

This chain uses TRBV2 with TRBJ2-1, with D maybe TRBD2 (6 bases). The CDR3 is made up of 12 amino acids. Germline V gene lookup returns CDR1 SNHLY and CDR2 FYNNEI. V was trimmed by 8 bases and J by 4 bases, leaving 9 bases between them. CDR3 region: CASGGEYNEQFF. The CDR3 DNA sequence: TGTGCCAGCGGCGGGGAGTACAATGAGCAGTTCTTC.

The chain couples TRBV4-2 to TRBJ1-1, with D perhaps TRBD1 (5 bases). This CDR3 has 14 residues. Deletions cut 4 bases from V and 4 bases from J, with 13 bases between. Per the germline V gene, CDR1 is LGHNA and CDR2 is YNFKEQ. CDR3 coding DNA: TGTGCCAGCAGCCCCATCGCGGGGGGCACTGAAGCTTTCTTT. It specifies CASSPIAGGTEAFF.

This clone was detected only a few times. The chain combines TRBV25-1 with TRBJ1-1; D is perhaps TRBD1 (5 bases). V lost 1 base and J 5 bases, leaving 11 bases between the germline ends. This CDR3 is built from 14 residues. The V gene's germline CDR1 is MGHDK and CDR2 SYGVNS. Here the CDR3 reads CASSEWGSLTEAFF. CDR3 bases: TGTGCCAGCAGTGAATGGGGCAGTTTAACTGAAGCTTTCTTT.

CDR3 sequence: CASSARTGGLNTGELFF. In nucleotides, the CDR3 is TGTGCCAGCAGCGCTCGGACAGGGGGTCTGAACACCGGGGAGCTGTTTTTT. The V call is TRBV9, the J call TRBJ2-2; 10 bases match TRBD1. Per germline, CDR1 SGDLS and CDR2 YYNGEE. J was trimmed by 1 base and V by 3 bases; bases with no gene match: 6. The length of the CDR3 is 17 residues.